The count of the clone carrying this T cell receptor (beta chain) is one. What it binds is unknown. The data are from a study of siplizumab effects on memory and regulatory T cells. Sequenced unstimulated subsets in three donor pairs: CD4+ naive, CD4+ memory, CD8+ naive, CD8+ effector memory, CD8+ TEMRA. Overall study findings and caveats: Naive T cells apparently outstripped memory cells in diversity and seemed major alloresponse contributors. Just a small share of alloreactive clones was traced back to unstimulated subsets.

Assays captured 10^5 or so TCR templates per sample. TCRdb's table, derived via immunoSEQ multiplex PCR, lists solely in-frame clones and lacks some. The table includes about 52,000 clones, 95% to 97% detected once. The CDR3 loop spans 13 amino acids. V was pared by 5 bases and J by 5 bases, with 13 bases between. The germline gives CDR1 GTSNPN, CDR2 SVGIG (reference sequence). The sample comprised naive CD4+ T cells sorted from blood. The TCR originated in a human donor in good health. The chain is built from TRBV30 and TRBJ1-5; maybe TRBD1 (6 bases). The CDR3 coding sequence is TGTGCCTGGCGGAACAGGGTTGATCAGCCCCAGCATTTT. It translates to CAWRNRVDQPQHF. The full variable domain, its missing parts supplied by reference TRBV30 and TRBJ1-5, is SQTIHQWPATLVQPVGSPLSLECTVEGTSNPNLYWYRQAAGRGLQLLFYSVGIGQISSEVPQNLSASRPQDRQFILSSKKLLLSDSGFYLCAWRNRVDQPQHFGDGTRLSIL.